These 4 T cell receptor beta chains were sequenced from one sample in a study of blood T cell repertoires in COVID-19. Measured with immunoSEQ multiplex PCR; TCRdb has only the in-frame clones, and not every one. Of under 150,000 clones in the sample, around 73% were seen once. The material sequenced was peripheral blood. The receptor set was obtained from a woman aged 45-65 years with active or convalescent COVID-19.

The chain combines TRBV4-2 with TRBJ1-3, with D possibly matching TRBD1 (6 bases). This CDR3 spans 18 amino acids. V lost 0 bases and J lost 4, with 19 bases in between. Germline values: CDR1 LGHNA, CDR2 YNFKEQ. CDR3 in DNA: TGTGCCAGCAGCCAAGATTTTATCGGGGCAGGGGAAGGAAACACCATATATTTT. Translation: CASSQDFIGAGEGNTIYF.

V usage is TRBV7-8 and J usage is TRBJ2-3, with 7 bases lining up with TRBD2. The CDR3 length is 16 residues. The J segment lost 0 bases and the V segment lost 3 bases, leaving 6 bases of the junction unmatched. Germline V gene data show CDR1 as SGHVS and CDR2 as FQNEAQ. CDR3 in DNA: TGTGCCAGCAGCTTCCCTCCTAGCGGTAGCACAGATACGCAGTATTTT. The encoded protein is CASSFPPSGSTDTQYF.

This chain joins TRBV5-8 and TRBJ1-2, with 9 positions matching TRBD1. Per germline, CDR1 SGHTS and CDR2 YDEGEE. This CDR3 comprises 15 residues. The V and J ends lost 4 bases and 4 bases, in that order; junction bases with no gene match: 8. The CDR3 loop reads CASSNNRGLGYGYTF. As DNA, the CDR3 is TGTGCCAGCAGCAACAACAGGGGGCTAGGCTATGGCTACACCTTC.

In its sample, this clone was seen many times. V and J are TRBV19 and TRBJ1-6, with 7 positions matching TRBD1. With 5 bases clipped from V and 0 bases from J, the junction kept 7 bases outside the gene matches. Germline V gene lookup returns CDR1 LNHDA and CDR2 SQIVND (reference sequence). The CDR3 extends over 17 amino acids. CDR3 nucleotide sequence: TGTGCCAGTAGTCGGGACAGTTGGACCTCCTATAATTCACCCCTCCACTTT. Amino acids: CASSRDSWTSYNSPLHF.